A selection of T cell receptor beta chains follows, all from one sample in a study of shared clonotypes between healthy human individuals. Sequencing was performed with immunoSEQ multiplex PCR; in TCRdb, only in-frame clones are kept and a portion is missing. Seen here are about 750,000 clones, 80% to 95% observed once, and the top ten hold around 24%. Specimen: naive CD8+ T cells sorted from blood. Every receptor here comes from a man aged 25 to 45 in good health. Both conserved end residues are part of each CDR3. Each record gives: J gene, V gene, clone size, D gene, CDR3 DNA, CDR3 protein. A D gene is named only where the DNA matches it firmly. Part of the rows lack a size; the others show once, few, many or a class for expanded clones.

TRBJ1-1	TRBV5-1	-	-	TGCGCCAGCAGCTTGATGTCACCAATTGAAGCTTTCTTT	CASSLMSPIEAFF
TRBJ2-7	TRBV11-1	-	-	TGTGCCAGCAGCCAAGGGTTCCCCCTCTACGAGCAGTACTTC	CASSQGFPLYEQYF
TRBJ2-2	TRBV29-1	-	-	TGCAGTGCTCAGGGGCGGGTCGGGGAGCTGTTTTTT	CSAQGRVGELFF
TRBJ2-7	TRBV27	-	-	TGTGCCAGCAGTTCGCTGGGCGAGCAGTACTTC	CASSSLGEQYF
TRBJ2-1	TRBV18	once	-	TGTGCCAGCTCACCAGCGGGGCAGGGACCGTACAATGAGCAGTTCTTC	CASSPAGQGPYNEQFF
TRBJ1-2	TRBV27	-	-	TGTGCCAGCAGTTTATCGAACGTCGCCCGTCCCGCCTTC	CASSLSNVARPAF
TRBJ2-1	TRBV10-1	-	-	TGCGCCAGCAGTGAGGGCGCAGGGAACTCCTACAATGAGCAGTTCTTC	CASSEGAGNSYNEQFF
TRBJ1-2	TRBV6-5	few	-	TGTGCCAGCAGTTGGTCAGGGAGCCCGCGGGATGGCTACACCTTC	CASSWSGSPRDGYTF
TRBJ1-5	TRBV11-2	-	TRBD1	TGTGCCAGCAGACCCGGGACAGGGGATCAGCCCCAGCATTTT	CASRPGTGDQPQHF
TRBJ1-1	TRBV7-9	-	-	TGTGCCAGCAGCTTATTACCAGGCGGGAACACTGAAGCTTTCTTT	CASSLLPGGNTEAFF
TRBJ2-7	TRBV5-5	few	-	TGTGCCAGCAGCTTCCGTAAAGCCCTCGGCTACGAGCAGTACTTC	CASSFRKALGYEQYF
TRBJ2-1	TRBV19	-	-	TGTGCCAGTAGTACCTCAACACAGCAGTTCTTC	CASSTSTQQFF
TRBJ2-1	TRBV27	-	-	TGTGCCAGCAGTTTATCGCCAGGGGGGAATGAGCAGTTCTTC	CASSLSPGGNEQFF
TRBJ2-5	TRBV14	-	-	TGTGCCAGCAGCCAAGTGGTCCGGGACCGAGAAGAGACCCAGTACTTC	CASSQVVRDREETQYF
TRBJ2-1	TRBV29-1	-	-	TGCAGCGGGACCTACAATGAGCAGTTCTTC	CSGTYNEQFF
TRBJ2-1	TRBV27	-	TRBD1	TGTGCCAGCAGTTTACTTCCTTGGGATAGCGGACAGGGGCAAGTCAATGAGCAGTTCTTC	CASSLLPWDSGQGQVNEQFF
TRBJ2-1	TRBV7-6	-	-	TGTGCCAGCAGCTTAACCTCCTACAATGAGCAGTTCTTC	CASSLTSYNEQFF
TRBJ1-1	TRBV27	once	-	TGTGCCAGCAAAACCGGGACTGAAGTGAGGAACACTGAAGCTTTCTTT	CASKTGTEVRNTEAFF
TRBJ2-2	TRBV27	-	TRBD1	TGTGCCAGCAGTGCACTTCCGACAGGGGGCCCTAAAACAAACACCGGGGAGCTGTTTTTT	CASSALPTGGPKTNTGELFF
TRBJ2-2	TRBV19	-	-	TGTGCCAGTAGTATAGATTTCGGGAAGGGGACCGGGGAGCTGTTTTTT	CASSIDFGKGTGELFF
TRBJ2-1	TRBV7-9	-	-	TGTGCCAGCAGCGCCCGACGCGGGATTAGCTCCTACAATGAGCAGTTCTTC	CASSARRGISSYNEQFF
TRBJ1-3	TRBV6-1	-	-	TGTGCCAGCAGAGCCGACAGGTTCTCTGGAAACACCATATATTTT	CASRADRFSGNTIYF
TRBJ1-1	TRBV27	-	TRBD1	TGTGCCAGCACCGGACAGGGGAACACTGAAGCTTTCTTT	CASTGQGNTEAFF
TRBJ2-7	TRBV5-6	few	-	TGTGCCAGCAGCTTCGGGGTCGGGTCCGAGCAGTACTTC	CASSFGVGSEQYF